This T cell receptor beta chain was obtained from a study of early T cells in non-severe SARS-CoV-2 infection. Looking at the study overall: Chains were unpaired, as sequencing was done on bulk RNA from unsorted whole blood.

A few counts support this clonotype. Antigen: not known. As part of library construction, unique molecular identifiers were attached to individual cDNA molecules. TCRdb independently ran MiXCR on the 5' RACE reads; one entry per CDR3 protein. The sample lists about 89,000 distinct CDR3 sequences; roughly 17% were seen once. Study findings and constraints: Matching with VDJdb favored anti-spike CD8 responses (missing private and CD4 specificities).

CDR1 is SGHAT and CDR2 is FQNNGV in the germline V gene. V shed 1 base and J 0 bases; nucleotides not matched to a gene: 4. The CDR3 extends over 16 amino acids. The J gene is TRBJ1-1, the V gene TRBV11-2, with 8 bases that match TRBD1. The source of this sequence is an adult who was a healthcare worker with PCR-confirmed SARS-CoV-2 infection or an uninfected control (not recorded which). The material sequenced was whole blood, taken at baseline. CDR3 amino acids: CASSLGTGYMNTEAFF. The CDR3 nucleotides are TGTGCCAGCAGCTTAGGGACAGGGTACATGAACACTGAAGCTTTCTTT.